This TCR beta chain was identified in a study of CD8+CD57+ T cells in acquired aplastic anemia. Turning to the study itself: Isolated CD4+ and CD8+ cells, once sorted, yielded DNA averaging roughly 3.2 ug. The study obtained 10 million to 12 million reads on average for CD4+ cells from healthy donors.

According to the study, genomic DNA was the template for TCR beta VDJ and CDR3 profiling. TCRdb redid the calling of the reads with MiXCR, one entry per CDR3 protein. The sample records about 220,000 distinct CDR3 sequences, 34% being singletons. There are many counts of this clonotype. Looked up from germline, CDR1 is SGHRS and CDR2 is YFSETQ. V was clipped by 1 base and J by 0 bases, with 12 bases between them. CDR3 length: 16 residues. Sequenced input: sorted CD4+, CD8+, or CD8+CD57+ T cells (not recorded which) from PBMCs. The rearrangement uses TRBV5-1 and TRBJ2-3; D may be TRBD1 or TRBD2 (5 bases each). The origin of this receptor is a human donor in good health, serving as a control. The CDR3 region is CASSLRTRGSTDTQYF. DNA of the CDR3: TGCGCCAGCAGCTTGAGAACTAGGGGTAGCACAGATACGCAGTATTTT.